These 18 T cell receptor beta chains originate from one sample sequenced in a study of blood T cell repertoires in COVID-19. The repertoire was sequenced with immunoSEQ multiplex PCR; TCRdb's copy has only in-frame clones and lacks some. The sample records about 80,000 clones, around 88% being singletons. Sequences were obtained from peripheral blood. The receptors here all came from a woman aged 80 or older with acute or convalescent COVID-19.

This chain joins TRBV4-1 and TRBJ2-7, with a tentative D call TRBD2 (6 bases). Trimming pared 5 bases from V and 1 base from J, leaving 9 bases between. Germline V lookup: CDR1 MGHRA, CDR2 YSYEKL. The CDR3 spans 13 residues. Here the CDR3 reads CASSAGPSYEQYF. CDR3 coding DNA: TGCGCCAGCAGCGCGGGACCGTCCTACGAGCAGTACTTC.

The table lists this clone with a count of one. V is TRBV2 and J is TRBJ2-1, with TRBD2 matching over 11 bases. The germline gives CDR1 SNHLY, CDR2 FYNNEI. The V gene end was trimmed by 7 bases and the J gene end by 12 bases; junction bases not matched to a gene: 8. The CDR3 runs 13 residues. The DNA of the CDR3 is TGTGCCAGCACCCTGACTAGCGGGAAAGTGCAGTTCTTC. Its protein is CASTLTSGKVQFF.

This chain connects TRBV5-6 to TRBJ2-2; TRBD2 agrees at 11 bases. Trimming cost V 4 bases and J 5 bases; bases outside gene matches: 4. This CDR3 comprises 15 residues. The germline CDR1 and CDR2 sequences are SGHDT and YYEEEE. As DNA, the CDR3 is TGTGCCAGCAGCCTTCTAGCGGGGGGAACCGGGGAGCTGTTTTTT. Protein product: CASSLLAGGTGELFF.

The chain joins TRBV3-1 (or the pseudogene TRBV3-2) to TRBJ2-7; 8 nucleotides line up with TRBD2. CDR3 length: 13 residues. Germline CDR1 reads LGHDT; CDR2 reads YNNKEL (reference sequence). V lost 9 bases to trimming and J lost 6 bases; unmatched junction nucleotides: 10. CDR3 bases: TGTGCCAGTTCAGCGGGAGATTACAGCGAGCAGTACTTC. Protein product: CASSAGDYSEQYF.

This rearrangement joins TRBV14 to TRBJ1-1; perhaps TRBD1 as D (6 bases). Germline V lookup: CDR1 SGHDN, CDR2 FVKESK. CDR3 length equals 16 residues. V lost 3 bases and J 5 bases, leaving 19 bases between the germline ends. The CDR3: CASSHRGGRRGTEAFF. DNA of the CDR3: TGTGCCAGCAGCCATCGAGGGGGTAGAAGGGGAACTGAAGCTTTCTTT. Full variable domain (rest looked up from reference TRBV14 and TRBJ1-1): EAGVTQFPSHSVIEKGQTVTLRCDPISGHDNLYWYRRVMGKEIKFLLHFVKESKQDESGMPNNRFLAERTGGTYSTLKVQPAELEDSGVYFCASSHRGGRRGTEAFFGQGTRLTVV.

The CDR3 reads CASNLGGRGNQPQHF. DNA for the CDR3: TGTGCCAGTAACCTAGGGGGTCGAGGCAATCAGCCCCAGCATTTT. The chain employs TRBV19 and TRBJ1-5; D is possibly TRBD1 (6 bases). The V gene's germline CDR1 is LNHDA and CDR2 SQIVND (reference sequence). V lost 7 bases and J 2 bases, leaving 15 bases between the germline ends. The CDR3 covers 15 residues.

The chain is built from TRBV6-5 and TRBJ1-2; D might be TRBD1 (5 bases). Trimming left V 6 bases short and J 2 bases short, with 13 bases between. The CDR3 contains 14 residues. Germline V gives CDR1 MNHEY, CDR2 SVGAGI. The CDR3 bases are TGTGCCAGCAGGCCCCGGGGGGGGAACTATGGCTACACCTTC. Translating gives CASRPRGGNYGYTF.

This chain connects TRBV30 to TRBJ1-5; D is ambiguous. The germline gives CDR1 GTSNPN, CDR2 SVGIG (reference sequence). The CDR3 has 14 residues. The V end lost 1 base, the J end lost 1 base, and 8 bases lay between the germline ends. The CDR3 sequence: CAWSGSGSNQPQHF. CDR3 DNA: TGTGCCTGGAGTGGGTCGGGGAGCAATCAGCCCCAGCATTTT.

J is TRBJ2-7 and V is TRBV13; tentatively, D is TRBD1 (6 bases). V lost 5 bases and J lost 0, with 14 bases in between. The CDR3 is 15 amino acids. CDR1 is PRHDT and CDR2 is FYEKMQ in the germline V gene (reference sequence). The CDR3 DNA reads TGTGCCAGCAGCCCGCGACAGGCGGGCTCCTACGAGCAGTACTTC. Translation gives CASSPRQAGSYEQYF.

V and J are TRBV6-6 and TRBJ1-2; D is perhaps TRBD1 (5 bases). Deletions cut 0 bases from V and 1 base from J, with 12 bases between. This CDR3 spans 16 amino acids. Germline lookup yields CDR1 MNHNY and CDR2 SVGAGI (reference sequence). CDR3 region: CASSYSKAGFNYGYTF. The CDR3 DNA sequence: TGTGCCAGCAGTTACTCGAAGGCAGGGTTTAACTATGGCTACACCTTC.

The J gene is TRBJ1-2, the V gene TRBV30; the match to TRBD1 covers 7 bases. In germline, CDR1 is GTSNPN, CDR2 SVGIG (reference sequence). This CDR3 is built from 16 residues. V lost 5 bases to trimming and J lost 3 bases; unmatched junction nucleotides: 15. The CDR3 is CAWGSGAGGGYYGYTF. CDR3 DNA: TGTGCCTGGGGTTCCGGGGCAGGGGGAGGATACTATGGCTACACCTTC.

The gene calls are TRBV19 and TRBJ1-6, with D possibly being TRBD1 (5 bases). This CDR3 has 16 residues. V gave up 3 bases and J gave up 7 bases, with 16 bases separating them. Germline V gives CDR1 LNHDA, CDR2 SQIVND (reference sequence). CDR3 nucleotides: TGTGCCAGTAGTATCGCACAAGGCGGGGGGAATTCACCCCTCCACTTT. As protein: CASSIAQGGGNSPLHF.

V gene TRBV11-2 combines with J gene TRBJ2-7, with no clear D. Trimming took off 5 bases at V and 2 bases at J, with 10 bases between the two ends. The CDR3 loop spans 13 amino acids. The V gene's germline CDR1 is SGHAT and CDR2 FQNNGV. CDR3 nucleotide sequence: TGTGCCAGCAGCCCAGGCCCTACCTACGAGCAGTACTTC. Amino acid sequence: CASSPGPTYEQYF. The full variable domain, rest sourced from reference TRBV11-2 and TRBJ2-7, is EAGVAQSPRYKIIEKRQSVAFWCNPISGHATLYWYQQILGQGPKLLIQFQNNGVVDDSQLPKDRFSAERLKGVDSTLKIQPAKLEDSAVYLCASSPGPTYEQYFGPGTRLTVT.

The chain uses TRBV7-9 and TRBJ2-7; 8 positions match TRBD1. CDR3 length equals 18 residues. Germline V gives CDR1 SEHNR, CDR2 FQNEAQ (reference sequence). The J segment lost 3 bases and the V segment lost 5 bases, leaving 18 bases of the junction unmatched. The DNA for the CDR3 is TGTGCCAGCAGCCGTCTCGGCATGAGGGGGACAGGTTTCTACGAGCAGTACTTC. This sequence encodes CASSRLGMRGTGFYEQYF.

This sequence joins TRBV6-5 and TRBJ1-1, with D tentatively TRBD1 (5 bases). The V gene's germline CDR1 is MNHEY and CDR2 SVGAGI. V lost 5 bases and J 8 bases, leaving 12 bases between the germline ends. This CDR3 is 12 amino acids long. The CDR3 region is CASSRDRREAFF. CDR3 coding DNA: TGTGCCAGCAGTCGCGACAGAAGAGAAGCTTTCTTT.

The chain combines TRBV12-3 or TRBV12-4 with TRBJ2-7; D uncertain. V was cut by 7 bases and J by 3 bases, with 10 bases left in between. This CDR3 is 12 amino acids long. The CDR3 bases are TGTGCCAGCACACAAGCGCTCTACGAGCAGTACTTC. Translated: CASTQALYEQYF.

This clone was picked up one time. The V gene is TRBV6-1, the J gene TRBJ2-7, with 8 bases aligning to TRBD2. CDR1 is MNHNS, CDR2 SASEGT, per germline. CDR3 length: 16 residues. Losses at the gene ends were 4 bases for V and 6 bases for J; bases not matched to a gene: 14. CDR3 sequence (DNA): TGTGCCAGCAGTGTATTGGGCGGGGGGCCCGGAAGCGAGCAGTACTTC. Translating it yields CASSVLGGGPGSEQYF.

CDR3 amino acids: CASSQPGLAKGGSYNEQFF. DNA for the CDR3: TGTGCCAGCAGCCAACCGGGACTAGCGAAAGGGGGGTCCTACAATGAGCAGTTCTTC. The chain combines TRBV3-1 (or the pseudogene TRBV3-2) with TRBJ2-1; 10 bases agree with TRBD2. The CDR3 spans 19 residues. Trimming took 2 bases from V and 1 from J; bases not matched to a gene: 11. Germline lookup yields CDR1 LGHDT and CDR2 YNNKEL (reference sequence).